The 4 T cell receptor beta chains given below trace back to one sample, sequenced in a study of blood T cell repertoires in COVID-19. TCRdb's table, derived via immunoSEQ multiplex PCR, lists solely in-frame clones and lacks some. The table lists around 160,000 clones, over 75% of them singletons. The sample consisted of peripheral blood. The receptors were sampled from a human donor in a cohort sampled during active COVID-19.

The chain joins TRBV6-6 to TRBJ2-5; 7 bases agree with TRBD1. Germline loops: CDR1 MNHNY, CDR2 SVGAGI (reference sequence). This CDR3 contains 14 residues. The V gene end was trimmed by 5 bases and the J gene end by 4 bases; junction bases not matched to a gene: 7. The CDR3 nucleotides read TGTGCCAGCAGTCTTCCCACAGGGGTAGAGACCCAGTACTTC. It is translated as CASSLPTGVETQYF.

The rearrangement links TRBV10-2 to TRBJ2-5; D may be TRBD1 (6 bases). The CDR3 consists of 11 residues. Germline CDR1 WSHSY, CDR2 SAAADI. V was pared by 8 bases and J by 5 bases, with 9 bases between. The CDR3 nucleotides are TGCGCCAGCGGAAGGGGGGAGACCCAGTACTTC. Translating gives CASGRGETQYF.

V gene TRBV6-5 combines with J gene TRBJ2-3; no firm D call. V lost 7 bases and J lost 3, with 11 bases in between. CDR1 and CDR2 (germline): MNHEY, SVGAGI. The CDR3 totals 13 residues. For the CDR3, the DNA is TGTGCCAGCAAGATGGCTGATACAGATACGCAGTATTTT. Its protein product is CASKMADTDTQYF.

In its sample, this clone was seen a few times. The chain employs TRBV4-3 and TRBJ1-1; a weak D match, TRBD1 (5 bases). The V and J ends lost 0 bases and 5 bases respectively, with 13 bases between them. Per germline, CDR1 LGHNA and CDR2 YSLEER. The CDR3 contains 15 residues. CDR3 sequence (DNA): TGCGCCAGCAGCCAAGATCCTCACTCAGGGACTGAAGCTTTCTTT. This encodes CASSQDPHSGTEAFF.